This TCR beta chain was captured by sequencing in a study of naive CD8 T cells in extremely preterm neonates (dated by TCRdb to about 2017). For context, the study as a whole: An age range of 25-50 years is given for the adult participants in the abstract, whereas a range of 20-50 years is given in the methods. The study compared the TCRbeta CDR3 repertoires of sorted naive CD8+ T cells among four age groups: extremely preterm neonates, term neonates, young children and adults.

Overall results and qualifications from the work: The proportion of shared CDR3 nucleotide sequences was higher in preterm neonates (2.7%) than in term neonates (approximately 0.4%), young children (about 0.03%) and adults (about 0.01%). Compared with the older groups, preterm CDR3s were shorter and closer to germline, carrying fewer N additions and showing less junctional trimming. Compared with all other age groups, preterm neonates showed significantly lower iChao1 richness (p < 0.05) along with an even clone distribution, indicating a less rich repertoire. Prospective longitudinal studies of preterm and term neonates were called for by the authors so that T cell development could be tracked within individuals. A small sample size and variable productive template counts among preterm samples were noted by the authors as limitations.

Relative to germline, V is missing 3 bases and J is missing 9 bases, with 9 bases of the junction outside any gene match. Per the germline V gene (reference sequence), SEHNR is the CDR1 and FQNEAQ is the CDR2. There are 14 amino acids in the CDR3, from cysteine to phenylalanine inclusive. Only the CDR3 DNA stays, 42 bases, in frame from base 1. Peripheral blood was donated by five healthy children aged 16-56 months who were having elective routine surgery, plus five healthy nonsmoking adults. A FACSAria III cell sorter was used to sort live, Annexin V-negative naive CD8+ T cells (CD3+CD8+CD45RA+CCR7+). Between roughly 17,000 and 100,000 naive CD8+ T cells were sorted per sample. Mononuclear cells were isolated from diluted blood by Ficoll-Paque density gradient centrifugation. Before sorting, mononuclear cells were cryopreserved in roughly 10% DMSO plus 90% FBS and kept long term at -150 degrees C. Annexin V and antibodies against CD3, CD8, CCR7 and CD45RA were used to stain the thawed cells. The DNeasy Blood and Tissue Kit was used to extract genomic DNA from snap-frozen pellets of sorted cells.

Notes on this clone: Its recognized antigen is unknown. Base qualities are missing; no much larger clone stands one base away.

TCRbeta CDR3 regions were amplified from genomic DNA by a two-step, bias-controlled multiplex PCR. The multiplex PCR included primers specific for each TRBV and TRBJ gene segment. The immunoSEQ Assay was used to generate the TCRbeta repertoire data. Per the authors' processing: A relative-frequency ratio and a modified nearest-neighbor algorithm were applied to filter and cluster reads so that closely related sequences were merged. IMGT annotation was followed for the assignment of V, D and J genes to CDR3 sequences. Template counts were quantified against synthetic TCR CDR3 analog sequences and normalized for PCR amplification bias. Only unique productive sequences, defined as in-frame CDR3 sequences lacking stop codons, were included in the analyses. The immunoSEQ Analyzer software was used to calculate iChao1 richness and clonality, with clonality defined as 1 minus Pielou's evenness. Depending on the Shapiro-Wilk normality results, either Student's t-test or a non-parametric test was run in JMP for statistical testing. In its TCRdb copy, this immuneACCESS table keeps in-frame sequences only and misses some clones. Where compared with another copy, unresolved V genes explain less than half of these, and the others have no known cause. V and J calls and clone size come straight from that table; D and trimming were deduced from the DNA. A total of several thousand clones appear in this sample, 97% of them only once. Under 0.75% of the sample comes from the top ten.

The source is a human donor in good health. Sequencing was done on a sample of naive CD8+ T cells from blood. Rearrangement joined TRBV7-9 to TRBJ2-7; 9 bases in between match TRBD1. The DNA reads as follows: TGTGCCAGCAGCTTCGAGGGACAGGGACACGGGCAGTACTTC. Protein translation: CASSFEGQGHGQYF.